One and the same sample provided the 29 T cell receptor beta chains below, sequenced in a study of blood T cell repertoires in COVID-19. Sequencing was performed with immunoSEQ multiplex PCR; in TCRdb, only in-frame clones are kept and a portion is missing. Seen here are more than 300,000 clones, 88% observed once, and the top ten hold 1.2%. What was sequenced was PBMCs or T cells enriched from blood (not recorded which). The source is a woman aged 18 to 35 who had recovered from COVID-19.

V gene TRBV5-6 combines with J gene TRBJ1-1; D ambiguous. This CDR3 is built from 17 residues. Germline-derived CDR1 and CDR2 are SGHDT and YYEEEE. V gave up 1 base and J gave up 0 bases, with 16 bases separating them. CDR3 nucleotides: TGTGCCAGCAGCTTGATCCCACTCCCTAGGATGAACACTGAAGCTTTCTTT. This translates into CASSLIPLPRMNTEAFF.

The genes are TRBV5-1 and TRBJ2-3; TRBD2 matches at 10 bases. Per the germline V gene, CDR1 is SGHRS and CDR2 is YFSETQ. The CDR3 is 15 amino acids. V gave up 7 bases and J gave up 4 bases; unmatched junction bases: 9. The DNA of the CDR3 is TGCGCCAGCCAACCAGCGGGGGGGAGGTCAGATACGCAGTATTTT. It is translated as CASQPAGGRSDTQYF.

As to this clone: One junction end disagrees with the germline gene, perhaps due to a read error. The V and J genes are TRBV4-3 and TRBJ2-7, with 10 bases that match TRBD2. Germline V gene data show CDR1 as LGHNA and CDR2 as YSLEER. This CDR3 has 15 residues. Written as DNA, the CDR3 is TGCGCCAGCAGGCAAGCCAAGACTAGCGGGTACGAGCAGTACTTC. Amino acid sequence: CASRQAKTSGYEQYF.

The rearrangement uses TRBV27 and TRBJ1-2; D uncertain. This CDR3 spans 13 amino acids. Trimming removed 5 bases at V and 3 bases at J, with 10 bases between. Per the germline V gene, CDR1 is MNHEY and CDR2 is SMNVEV (reference sequence). CDR3 in amino acids: CASSPGNYYGYTF. The CDR3 DNA reads as TGTGCCAGCAGTCCAGGAAATTACTATGGCTACACCTTC.

This clone was detected only once. CDR3 nucleotide sequence: TGCGCCAGCAGCTTGTCGGTATCTCTGAACACTGAAGCTTTCTTT. Protein sequence: CASSLSVSLNTEAFF. The J gene is TRBJ1-1, the V gene TRBV5-1; D uncertain. Germline V gives CDR1 SGHRS, CDR2 YFSETQ. The V gene lost 1 base and the J gene lost 0 bases, with 10 bases spanning the gap. The CDR3 runs to 15 residues.

V gene TRBV2 combines with J gene TRBJ1-5; 7 bases agree with TRBD1. The CDR3 length is 15 residues. Trimming took 6 bases from V and 4 from J; bases not matched to a gene: 9. Germline V gene sequence: CDR1 SNHLY, CDR2 FYNNEI. CDR3 protein: CASSEGTARNQPQHF. The CDR3 nucleotides read TGTGCCAGCAGCGAGGGGACAGCTCGGAATCAGCCCCAGCATTTT. Together with reference TRBV2 and TRBJ1-5, the CDR3 gives the full variable domain: EPEVTQTPSHQVTQMGQEVILRCVPISNHLYFYWYRQILGQKVEFLVSFYNNEISEKSEIFDDQFSVERPDGSNFTLKIRSTKLEDSAMYFCASSEGTARNQPQHFGDGTRLSIL.

The chain uses TRBV7-8 and TRBJ2-7, with TRBD1 as a possible D gene (6 bases). The CDR3 is 14 amino acids. Germline CDR1 is SGHVS and CDR2 is FQNEAQ. Between the trimmed V and J ends, which lost 2 bases and 4 bases, there was a span of 12 bases. Here the CDR3 DNA reads TGTGCCAGCAGCTTAAGTCAGGGGAAGTACGAGCAGTACTTC. Its protein product is CASSLSQGKYEQYF.

V gene TRBV6-5 combines with J gene TRBJ1-3; D may be TRBD1 (5 bases). V lost 1 base and J 0 bases, leaving 7 bases between the germline ends. Germline CDR1 reads MNHEY; CDR2 reads SVGAGI. CDR3 length: 15 residues. The CDR3, as DNA: TGTGCCAGCAGTTACTTCAGGGACTCTGGAAACACCATATATTTT. Residues: CASSYFRDSGNTIYF.

The CDR3 here is CASSGIQGVGGYTF. CDR3 coding DNA: TGTGCCAGCAGCGGCATCCAGGGGGTAGGAGGCTACACCTTC. V is TRBV9 and J is TRBJ1-2; TRBD1 agrees at 7 bases. The CDR3 consists of 14 residues. After removal of 3 bases from V and 8 bases from J, the junction contained 10 bases not matched to a gene. CDR1 and CDR2 from the germline V gene are SGDLS and YYNGEE.

V and J are TRBV9 and TRBJ1-6, with no clear D. Germline CDR1 is SGDLS and CDR2 is YYNGEE. Trimming stripped 4 bases from V and 7 bases from J, with 15 bases between. The CDR3 contains 15 residues. The chain's CDR3 is CASSLSWTGNSPLHF. CDR3 sequence (DNA): TGTGCCAGCAGCCTCTCCTGGACGGGGAATTCACCCCTCCACTTT.

This clone was seen more than once but under ten times. The chain couples TRBV19 to TRBJ1-6; 7 bases fit TRBD1. Germline V gene data show CDR1 as LNHDA and CDR2 as SQIVND (reference sequence). This CDR3 spans 16 amino acids. The trim removed 9 bases at V and 2 bases at J, leaving 10 bases unmatched. The CDR3 is CASTQGPGTYNSPLHF. The CDR3 DNA is TGTGCCAGCACACAGGGGCCGGGTACCTATAATTCACCCCTCCACTTT.

This clone was seen only once. The chain combines TRBV5-1 with TRBJ1-2; tentative D call: TRBD1 (5 bases). Germline V gene data show CDR1 as SGHRS and CDR2 as YFSETQ. Trimming stripped 3 bases from V and 0 bases from J, with 15 bases between. This CDR3 spans 16 amino acids. The CDR3 nucleotides read TGCGCCAGCAGCTGGGGGGGAGACAGAACTAACTATGGCTACACCTTC. The encoded protein is CASSWGGDRTNYGYTF.

The V gene is TRBV27, the J gene TRBJ2-7, with D possibly matching TRBD1 (6 bases). V gave up 8 bases and J gave up 1 base, with 15 bases separating them. The germline gives CDR1 MNHEY, CDR2 SMNVEV (reference sequence). The CDR3 runs to 14 residues. This chain's CDR3 is CASCTATGSYEQYF. CDR3 nucleotides: TGTGCCAGCTGCACTGCCACAGGGTCCTACGAGCAGTACTTC.

This clone was counted between two and nine times. V and J are TRBV7-9 and TRBJ1-3; D gene uncertain. The V gene's germline CDR1 is SEHNR and CDR2 FQNEAQ (reference sequence). The CDR3 runs to 15 residues. V was clipped by 5 bases and J by 2 bases, with 13 bases between them. CDR3 DNA sequence: TGTGCCAGCAGCACTGAAGCGGTTGCTGGAAACACCATATATTTT. Its protein product is CASSTEAVAGNTIYF. Filled out from reference TRBV7-9 and TRBJ1-3, the complete variable domain reads DTGVSQNPRHKITKRGQNVTFRCDPISEHNRLYWYRQTLGQGPEFLTYFQNEAQLEKSRLLSDRFSAERPKGSFSTLEIQRTEQGDSAMYLCASSTEAVAGNTIYFGEGSWLTVV.

The V gene is TRBV6-5, the J gene TRBJ1-5; D unclear. CDR1 and CDR2 (germline): MNHEY, SVGAGI. V gave up 8 bases and J gave up 0 bases, with 14 bases separating them. The CDR3 consists of 15 residues. DNA for the CDR3: TGTGCCAGCGCTGCGGGCAGCTATAGCAATCAGCCCCAGCATTTT. This codes for CASAAGSYSNQPQHF.

J is TRBJ1-1 and V is TRBV15, with D unresolved. Trimming removed 1 base at V and 3 bases at J, with 9 bases between. Per the germline V gene, CDR1 is LNHNV and CDR2 is YYDKDF (reference sequence). The CDR3 loop spans 14 amino acids. For the CDR3, the DNA is TGTGCCACCAGCAGAGGAACTGCGGACACTGAAGCTTTCTTT. Its protein is CATSRGTADTEAFF.

This sequence joins TRBV6-5 and TRBJ1-5; the D is unclear. Per the germline V gene, CDR1 is MNHEY and CDR2 is SVGAGI. This CDR3 has 14 residues. V shed 8 bases and J shed 0 bases, with 11 bases lying between them. CDR3 bases: TGTGCCAGCGTGCACAGCTATAGCAATCAGCCCCAGCATTTT. It translates to CASVHSYSNQPQHF.

The V and J genes are TRBV6-5 and TRBJ1-2; 11 nucleotides match TRBD1. Germline CDR1 reads MNHEY; CDR2 reads SVGAGI. The CDR3 sequence is 14 residues long. V dropped 5 bases and J dropped 7; count of bases not matched to a gene: 6. Here the CDR3 DNA reads TGTGCCAGCAGTCGCCCGGACAGGGGGCCTGGCTACACCTTC. It specifies CASSRPDRGPGYTF.

This sequence joins TRBV4-2 and TRBJ2-5; unclear D gene. The germline V gene encodes CDR1 LGHNA and CDR2 YNFKEQ. Trimming removed 1 base from V and 3 bases from J, with 9 bases in between. The CDR3 consists of 14 residues. The CDR3 sequence is CASSQGGSEETQYF. The CDR3 DNA is TGTGCCAGCAGCCAAGGAGGAAGCGAAGAGACCCAGTACTTC.

The gene calls are TRBV7-9 and TRBJ1-3; a possible D gene is TRBD1 (5 bases). The CDR3 covers 16 residues. The germline V and J ends were trimmed by 2 bases and 2 bases, with 13 bases remaining between them. The germline CDR1 and CDR2 sequences are SEHNR and FQNEAQ (reference sequence). The CDR3 here is CASSLKSTGPGNTIYF. The CDR3 nucleotides are TGTGCCAGCAGCTTAAAGTCCACAGGCCCTGGAAACACCATATATTTT.

This chain joins TRBV6-5 and TRBJ1-4; TRBD1 matches 7 bases. The CDR3 is 15 amino acids. V lost 7 bases and J lost 8; bases outside the gene matches: 13. Per the germline V gene, CDR1 is MNHEY and CDR2 is SVGAGI. CDR3 sequence reads: CASTLSGGAREKLFF. CDR3 nucleotides: TGTGCCAGCACCCTATCAGGGGGTGCGCGAGAAAAACTGTTTTTT.

This chain joins TRBV6-4 and TRBJ1-1; D gene ambiguous. Trimming took 2 bases from V and 1 from J, leaving 5 bases between them. The CDR3 has 13 amino acids. Germline V gene sequence: CDR1 MRHNA, CDR2 SNTAGT. The CDR3 loop is CASSDEANTEAFF. CDR3 DNA sequence: TGTGCCAGCAGTGACGAGGCGAACACTGAAGCTTTCTTT.

This clone was observed once. This rearrangement joins TRBV11-2 to TRBJ2-3; TRBD1 aligns across 8 bases. Looked up from germline, CDR1 is SGHAT and CDR2 is FQNNGV. This CDR3 region has 17 residues. With V trimmed by 4 bases and J by 0 bases, 9 bases remained unmatched. The CDR3 reads CASSSPRRGRSTDTQYF. In DNA, the CDR3 is TGTGCCAGCAGCTCCCCGCGCAGGGGGCGGAGCACAGATACGCAGTATTTT.

The chain recombines TRBV30 with TRBJ1-2; D uncertain. Trimming stripped 0 bases from V and 8 bases from J, with 10 bases between. Germline V gene sequence: CDR1 GTSNPN, CDR2 SVGIG (reference sequence). The CDR3 consists of 12 residues. DNA for the CDR3: TGTGCCTGGAGTGTATCCGGGAAGGGCTACACCTTC. Translation gives CAWSVSGKGYTF.

The V gene is TRBV18, the J gene TRBJ2-2; no reliable D call. The length of the CDR3 is 13 residues. The germline CDR1 and CDR2 sequences are KGHSH and LQKENI. Trimming left V 6 bases short and J 0 bases short, with 5 bases between. The CDR3 protein is CASSRANTGELFF. The CDR3 nucleotides are TGTGCCAGCTCTCGGGCGAACACCGGGGAGCTGTTTTTT.

The rearrangement links TRBV14 to TRBJ2-1; D may be TRBD1 (6 bases). The V gene's germline CDR1 is SGHDN and CDR2 FVKESK. This CDR3 has 16 residues. With 4 bases removed from V and 0 bases from J, the gap between germline ends came to 13 bases. The CDR3 nucleotides are TGTGCCAGCAGCCCTTGGGACACGAGCTCCTACAATGAGCAGTTCTTC. It translates to CASSPWDTSSYNEQFF. Using reference TRBV14 and TRBJ2-1 for the parts outside the CDR3, the full variable domain is EAGVTQFPSHSVIEKGQTVTLRCDPISGHDNLYWYRRVMGKEIKFLLHFVKESKQDESGMPNNRFLAERTGGTYSTLKVQPAELEDSGVYFCASSPWDTSSYNEQFFGPGTRLTVL.

The V and J genes are TRBV5-1 and TRBJ1-1; D is ambiguous. This CDR3 has 13 residues. Germline lookup yields CDR1 SGHRS and CDR2 YFSETQ. V lost 4 bases to trimming and J lost 3 bases, with 10 bases between them. The CDR3 loop reads CASSLAVDTEAFF. CDR3 bases: TGCGCCAGCAGCCTAGCGGTGGACACTGAAGCTTTCTTT. Complete variable domain (other parts from reference TRBV5-1 and TRBJ1-1): KAGVTQTPRYLIKTRGQQVTLSCSPISGHRSVSWYQQTPGQGLQFLFEYFSETQRNKGNFPGRFSGRQFSNSRSEMNVSTLELGDSALYLCASSLAVDTEAFFGQGTRLTVV.

The chain recombines TRBV7-9 with TRBJ2-5, with D possibly matching TRBD1 (5 bases). Germline lookup yields CDR1 SEHNR and CDR2 FQNEAQ (reference sequence). Trimming stripped 5 bases from V and 3 bases from J, with 16 bases between. The CDR3 has 15 residues. Here the CDR3 reads CASSTATVYEETQYF. CDR3 DNA: TGTGCCAGCAGCACCGCGACAGTTTATGAAGAGACCCAGTACTTC.

The rearrangement links TRBV27 to TRBJ1-2; 11 nucleotides align to TRBD1. The CDR3 runs to 16 residues. J lost 4 bases, V lost 6 bases, and 10 bases had no gene match. The germline V gene has CDR1 MNHEY and CDR2 SMNVEV (reference sequence). Written as DNA, the CDR3 is TGTGCCAGCAGGCGGACAGGGGGCGCTATGGGCTATGGCTACACCTTC. This sequence encodes CASRRTGGAMGYGYTF.